A single T cell receptor (beta chain) is shown here with its context. Its antigen is not known. The sample originates from a study of cytomegalovirus exposure and HLA in healthy donors. Study-wide results and limits: Among the most significant clusters, several appeared linked to common viral pathogens in a later analysis. HLA-A and HLA-B allele assignments for most subjects were reportedly predicted accurately using TCR beta sequences. The authors later found most CMV-associated TCR beta chains appeared HLA-restricted.

The PCR used 60 Vbeta and 13 Jbeta primers. Produced via immunoSEQ multiplex PCR; TCRdb's table is partial and in-frame only. Of 100,000 or so clones listed, 55% to 65% were seen once; the top ten hold 3.8%. There are 13 residues in the CDR3. Germline values: CDR1 SGHRS, CDR2 YFSETQ. V lost 6 bases and J 1 base, leaving 10 bases between the germline ends. V and J are TRBV5-1 and TRBJ2-5, with TRBD2 as a possible D gene (6 bases). This sequence originates from a man aged 30-40 years in good health and CMV-seropositive. The sample comprised PBMCs. CDR3 sequence: CASTGGGQETQYF. The CDR3 coding sequence is TGCGCCAGCACCGGGGGTGGCCAAGAGACCCAGTACTTC.